Listed here are 32 T cell receptor beta chains from one sample, sequenced in a study of CD8+ T cells in alopecia areata. Reverse transcribed after extraction, RNA yielded cDNA as the sequencing template. Generated by immunoSEQ multiplex PCR, the TCRdb table keeps only in-frame clones and is missing some. The sample records some 110,000 clones, around two fifths being singletons. The specimen sequenced was CD4+ T cells sorted from blood. Receptors originate from a human donor with alopecia areata.

This rearrangement joins TRBV28 to TRBJ2-4; TRBD2 might be the D (6 bases). CDR1 and CDR2 from the germline V gene are MDHEN and SYDVKM. The CDR3 is 14 residues long. V lost 9 bases to trimming and J lost 7 bases, with 19 bases between them. The CDR3 DNA reads TGTGCCAGTTACTCCGGGACTCAATCGAACATTCAGTACTTC. As protein: CASYSGTQSNIQYF. The full variable domain, completed using reference TRBV28 and TRBJ2-4, is DVKVTQSSRYLVKRTGEKVFLECVQDMDHENMFWYRQDPGLGLRLIYFSYDVKMKEKGDIPEGYSVSREKKERFSLILESASTNQTSMYLCASYSGTQSNIQYFGAGTRLSVL.

The chain joins TRBV29-1 to TRBJ1-2; D uncertain. Trimming pared 3 bases from V and 4 bases from J, leaving 6 bases between. This CDR3 is 11 amino acids long. Germline V lookup: CDR1 SQVTM, CDR2 ANQGSEA. In DNA, the CDR3 is TGCAGCGTTGATTTTGGCTATGGCTACACCTTC. Amino acid sequence: CSVDFGYGYTF. Supplemented by reference TRBV29-1 and TRBJ1-2, the full variable domain reads SAVISQKPSRDICQRGTSLTIQCQVDSQVTMMFWYRQQPGQSLTLIATANQGSEATYESGFVIDKFPISRPNLTFSTLTVSNMSPEDSSIYLCSVDFGYGYTFGSGTRLTVV.

Only one count was recorded for this clone. V is TRBV29-1 and J is TRBJ1-2; D is unclear. Trimming took off 0 bases at V and 2 bases at J, with 10 bases between the two ends. Germline loops: CDR1 SQVTM, CDR2 ANQGSEA. This CDR3 comprises 14 residues. The CDR3 DNA reads as TGCAGCGTTGAAGATCTCGGAGTAAACTATGGCTACACCTTC. It yields the protein CSVEDLGVNYGYTF.

The V gene is TRBV29-1, the J gene TRBJ1-1; D remains ambiguous. The V end lost 4 bases, the J end lost 2 bases, and 14 bases lay between the germline ends. CDR3 length equals 14 residues. Germline CDR1 is SQVTM and CDR2 is ANQGSEA. The CDR3 spells CSVGLRAGNTEAFF. CDR3 sequence (DNA): TGCAGCGTTGGCCTGCGAGCTGGCAACACTGAAGCTTTCTTT.

Only a few counts were recorded for this clone. This chain uses TRBV29-1 with TRBJ2-5; 9 bases align to TRBD1. CDR1 is SQVTM and CDR2 is ANQGSEA in the germline V gene. The CDR3 has 14 residues. V lost 6 bases to trimming and J lost 4 bases; unmatched junction nucleotides: 9. CDR3 bases: TGCAGCGTCGAACCGGGACAGGGACGAGAGACCCAGTACTTC. It translates to CSVEPGQGRETQYF.

The chain employs TRBV2 and TRBJ2-2, with TRBD2 identical over 7 bases. V dropped 6 bases and J dropped 7; count of bases not matched to a gene: 14. The CDR3 is 16 amino acids. Germline assignment: CDR1 SNHLY and CDR2 FYNNEI. Here the CDR3 reads CASSLSAGRGGGELFF. The DNA of the CDR3 is TGTGCCAGCAGCTTATCAGCGGGAAGGGGAGGCGGGGAGCTGTTTTTT.

This clone was detected only a few times. The CDR3 sequence: CSVEEGGPSGEQYF. In DNA form, the CDR3 reads TGCAGCGTTGAAGAGGGCGGGCCCTCCGGCGAGCAGTACTTC. V is TRBV29-1 and J is TRBJ2-7; possible D gene TRBD2, 5 bases. Germline CDR1 is SQVTM and CDR2 is ANQGSEA. The V gene lost 0 bases and the J gene lost 6 bases, with 15 bases spanning the gap. CDR3 length equals 14 residues.

The chain recombines TRBV18 with TRBJ2-2; D uncertain. Trimming removed 0 bases at V and 4 bases at J, with 6 bases between. Per germline, CDR1 KGHSH and CDR2 LQKENI. The CDR3 totals 14 residues. The CDR3 DNA is TGTGCCAGCTCACCACCCACAGTCACCGGGGAGCTGTTTTTT. It yields the protein CASSPPTVTGELFF. The full variable domain, in which reference TRBV18 and TRBJ2-2 provide the parts outside the CDR3, is NAGVMQNPRHLVRRRGQEARLRCSPMKGHSHVYWYRQLPEEGLKFMVYLQKENIIDESGMPKERFSAEFPKEGPSILRIQQVVRGDSAAYFCASSPPTVTGELFFGEGSRLTVL.

V usage is TRBV2 and J usage is TRBJ2-2; D not certain. From germline, CDR1 is SNHLY and CDR2 FYNNEI. V was pared by 3 bases and J by 3 bases, with 5 bases between. The CDR3 extends over 13 amino acids. The CDR3 spells CASSDLYTGELFF. CDR3 bases: TGTGCCAGCAGTGATCTCTACACCGGGGAGCTGTTTTTT.

Remarks on this clone: In the same sample, other DNA sequences code for this CDR3. V and J are TRBV29-1 and TRBJ1-1, with a possible D match to TRBD1 (6 bases). V was cut by 3 bases and J by 1 base, with 12 bases left in between. The CDR3 is made up of 14 amino acids. The germline V gene encodes CDR1 SQVTM and CDR2 ANQGSEA. The CDR3 loop reads CSVENQGRNTEAFF. DNA of the CDR3: TGCAGCGTTGAGAACCAGGGGAGGAACACTGAAGCTTTCTTT.

This clone was found many times. V gene TRBV19 combines with J gene TRBJ2-4; D not resolved. Trimming pared 5 bases from V and 0 bases from J, leaving 11 bases between. CDR1 is LNHDA and CDR2 is SQIVND in the germline V gene (reference sequence). The CDR3 spans 15 residues. CDR3 nucleotides: TGTGCCAGTAGTGACGGAGCCGTAGCCAAAAACATTCAGTACTTC. Protein product: CASSDGAVAKNIQYF.

The table lists this clone with a few counts. The chain uses TRBV7-2 and TRBJ1-6, with D uncertain. Germline CDR1 reads SGHTA; CDR2 reads FQGNSA. The CDR3 has 12 amino acids. V lost 5 bases and J lost 10, with 9 bases in between. This CDR3 is CASSRLRSPLHF. The CDR3 bases are TGTGCCAGCAGCCGCTTACGGTCACCCCTCCACTTT.

The chain joins TRBV28 to TRBJ2-4; D call uncertain. This CDR3 contains 15 residues. Germline V lookup: CDR1 MDHEN, CDR2 SYDVKM. V was trimmed by 5 bases and J by 0 bases, leaving 11 bases between them. The CDR3 is CASSTQHLAKNIQYF. In DNA, the CDR3 is TGTGCCAGCAGTACACAACACTTAGCCAAAAACATTCAGTACTTC.

CDR3 nucleotide sequence: TGTGCCAGCAGCCCTTCTGGGCAGGGGAAGGACGAGCAGTACTTC. Translating it yields CASSPSGQGKDEQYF. J is TRBJ2-7 and V is TRBV27; a weak D match, TRBD1 (6 bases). V lost 6 bases, J lost 5 bases, and 20 bases lay in between. This CDR3 region has 15 residues. Germline V lookup: CDR1 MNHEY, CDR2 SMNVEV (reference sequence).

This clone was recorded a few times. The V gene is TRBV18, the J gene TRBJ2-6; D ambiguous. The CDR3 covers 15 residues. Germline assignment: CDR1 KGHSH and CDR2 LQKENI. Trimming left V 1 base short and J 1 base short, with 5 bases between. The CDR3 region has the DNA TGTGCCAGCTCACCACAGAAATCTGGGGCCAACGTCCTGACTTTC. This sequence encodes CASSPQKSGANVLTF.

This clone appeared a few times. V usage is TRBV6-5 and J usage is TRBJ2-7; 7 bases agree with TRBD2. Germline V gene data show CDR1 as MNHEY and CDR2 as SVGAGI. V lost 6 bases, J lost 3 bases, and 11 bases stayed unmatched. This CDR3 is built from 15 residues. CDR3 coding DNA: TGTGCCAGCAGGGCTTCGGGGGGAGGGTTCTACGAGCAGTACTTC. Translating it yields CASRASGGGFYEQYF.

The J gene is TRBJ2-2, the V gene TRBV7-9, with TRBD2 matching over 7 bases. The CDR3 is 16 residues long. J gave up 5 bases and V 2 bases, and 8 bases lay outside the gene matches. Looked up from germline, CDR1 is SEHNR and CDR2 is FQNEAQ (reference sequence). Here the CDR3 reads CASSLMGGSRTGELFF. The CDR3 DNA follows: TGTGCCAGCAGCTTAATGGGAGGGAGTCGAACCGGGGAGCTGTTTTTT.

The gene calls are TRBV29-1 and TRBJ1-1, with D perhaps matching TRBD1 (6 bases). The ends were cut back, 4 bases at V and 3 bases at J, with 18 bases in the middle. Per germline, CDR1 SQVTM and CDR2 ANQGSEA. The CDR3 runs 15 residues. For the CDR3, the DNA is TGCAGCGTTGCAATGACAGGTAAAGGCCACACTGAAGCTTTCTTT. Translating gives CSVAMTGKGHTEAFF.

This clone turned up a few times. The rearrangement links TRBV27 to TRBJ1-2; possibly TRBD1 for D (6 bases). CDR3 length: 16 residues. The germline V gene has CDR1 MNHEY and CDR2 SMNVEV (reference sequence). Trimming stripped 5 bases from V and 4 bases from J, with 20 bases between. In DNA, the CDR3 is TGTGCCAGCAGTAAAGACGGGGGCCCACTGGGCTATGGCTACACCTTC. Protein: CASSKDGGPLGYGYTF.

The chain employs TRBV14 and TRBJ1-1; D not resolved. The V end lost 5 bases, the J end lost 0 bases, and 13 bases lay between the germline ends. CDR1 and CDR2 from the germline V gene are SGHDN and FVKESK. CDR3 length equals 15 residues. The CDR3 DNA reads TGTGCCAGCAGCAGAGTCCAAGGGTTGAACACTGAAGCTTTCTTT. Its translation is CASSRVQGLNTEAFF. Based on the CDR3 plus reference TRBV14 and TRBJ1-1, the full variable domain is EAGVTQFPSHSVIEKGQTVTLRCDPISGHDNLYWYRRVMGKEIKFLLHFVKESKQDESGMPNNRFLAERTGGTYSTLKVQPAELEDSGVYFCASSRVQGLNTEAFFGQGTRLTVV.

This clone has only a few counts. The chain couples TRBV7-9 to TRBJ2-1; 9 nucleotides align to TRBD1. This CDR3 spans 15 amino acids. The germline gives CDR1 SEHNR, CDR2 FQNEAQ (reference sequence). With 1 base clipped from V and 9 bases from J, the junction kept 7 bases outside the gene matches. The CDR3 here is CASSLGTGVGGEQFF. The CDR3 DNA reads TGTGCCAGCAGCTTAGGGACAGGGGTAGGTGGTGAGCAGTTCTTC.

A single count supports this clone. This chain links TRBV6-5 with TRBJ2-5, with 9 nucleotides matching TRBD1. Per germline, CDR1 MNHEY and CDR2 SVGAGI. This CDR3 has 14 amino acids. J lost 1 base, V lost 6 bases, and 3 bases had no gene match. CDR3 DNA sequence: TGTGCCAGCAGCCTGGGACAGGGCCAAGAGACCCAGTACTTC. Translating gives CASSLGQGQETQYF.

The rearrangement uses TRBV28 and TRBJ2-3; D may be TRBD1 (6 bases). The ends were cut back, 2 bases at V and 5 bases at J, with 14 bases in the middle. The CDR3 has 15 residues. In germline, CDR1 is MDHEN, CDR2 SYDVKM. The CDR3: CASSLVGQGKDTQYF. The CDR3 bases are TGTGCCAGCAGTTTAGTCGGTCAGGGGAAAGATACGCAGTATTTT.

CDR3 region: CACRGWSTGELFF. For the CDR3, the DNA is TGTGCCTGCCGGGGATGGAGCACCGGGGAGCTGTTTTTT. The chain links TRBV30 to TRBJ2-2; a weak D match, TRBD2 (5 bases). The CDR3 contains 13 residues. Deletions cut 6 bases from V and 4 bases from J, with 12 bases between. Germline-derived CDR1 and CDR2 are GTSNPN and SVGIG (reference sequence).

The chain couples TRBV29-1 to TRBJ2-1, with D perhaps TRBD1 (6 bases). This CDR3 spans 13 amino acids. Per the germline V gene, CDR1 is SQVTM and CDR2 is ANQGSEA. Trimming removed 5 bases from V and 4 bases from J, with 12 bases in between. The CDR3, as DNA: TGCAGCGTTCCTGGACAGCCGTACAATGAGCAGTTCTTC. The encoded protein is CSVPGQPYNEQFF.

The chain is built from TRBV30 and TRBJ1-2; D unresolved. The CDR3 has 14 amino acids. Trimming pared 1 base from V and 4 bases from J, leaving 13 bases between. CDR1 and CDR2 from the germline V gene are GTSNPN and SVGIG (reference sequence). The CDR3 spells CAWSGISLSYGYTF. DNA for the CDR3: TGTGCCTGGAGTGGCATATCCCTTTCCTATGGCTACACCTTC.

V gene TRBV5-4 combines with J gene TRBJ2-2; 9 bases match TRBD1. The CDR3 is made up of 16 amino acids. Germline assignment: CDR1 SGHNT and CDR2 YYREEE (reference sequence). V was pared by 1 base and J by 9 bases, with 10 bases of the junction left unmatched. The DNA for the CDR3 is TGTGCCAGCAGCTTGCACGCCGGGACAGGGTTCCGGGAGCTGTTTTTT. Amino acid sequence: CASSLHAGTGFRELFF. Drawing the rest from reference TRBV5-4 and TRBJ2-2, the complete variable domain is ETGVTQSPTHLIKTRGQQVTLRCSSQSGHNTVSWYQQALGQGPQFIFQYYREEENGRGNFPPRFSGLQFPNYSSELNVNALELDDSALYLCASSLHAGTGFRELFFGEGSRLTVL.

The rearrangement links TRBV5-1 to TRBJ2-3; 10 bases line up with TRBD1. Per germline, CDR1 SGHRS and CDR2 YFSETQ. V lost 2 bases to trimming and J lost 1 base; unmatched junction nucleotides: 7. This CDR3 has 17 residues. The CDR3 here is CASSLRRDRGRTDTQYF. The CDR3 bases are TGCGCCAGCAGCTTACGCCGGGACAGGGGCCGCACAGATACGCAGTATTTT.

The J gene is TRBJ2-1, the V gene TRBV7-9, with D unresolved. The V gene lost 5 bases and the J gene lost 8 bases, with 16 bases spanning the gap. Looked up from germline, CDR1 is SEHNR and CDR2 is FQNEAQ (reference sequence). The CDR3 loop spans 14 amino acids. The CDR3 region has the DNA TGTGCCAGCAGCCGCGCCGCCCGCGAGGATGAGCAGTTCTTC. As protein: CASSRAAREDEQFF.

This clone came up a few times. The rearrangement joins TRBV29-1 to TRBJ2-2, with D perhaps matching TRBD2 (6 bases). The CDR3 is 14 amino acids. In germline, CDR1 is SQVTM, CDR2 ANQGSEA. Trimming removed 4 bases at V and 1 base at J, with 10 bases between. The CDR3 nucleotides read TGCAGCGTTGGTCGCGGGGAGAACACCGGGGAGCTGTTTTTT. It encodes CSVGRGENTGELFF.

This chain's CDR3 is CASSFRRQTNTEAFF. For the CDR3, the DNA is TGTGCCAGCAGCTTTAGGCGACAGACGAACACTGAAGCTTTCTTT. The rearrangement uses TRBV13 and TRBJ1-1; D may be TRBD1 (5 bases). CDR1 and CDR2 from the germline V gene are PRHDT and FYEKMQ (reference sequence). The CDR3 has 15 residues. The ends were cut back, 3 bases at V and 1 base at J, with 12 bases in the middle.

The V and J genes are TRBV10-3 and TRBJ2-1, with D possibly TRBD2 on 6 matching bases. From germline, CDR1 is ENHRY and CDR2 SYGVKD. The CDR3 extends over 12 amino acids. V lost 3 bases, J lost 8 bases, and 8 bases lay in between. CDR3 DNA: TGTGCCATCAGTGACCGGGACTATGAGCAGTTCTTC. This translates into CAISDRDYEQFF.